Following are 25 T cell receptor beta chains from one sample sequenced in a study of blood T cell repertoires in COVID-19. Data came from immunoSEQ multiplex PCR; TCRdb stores just in-frame clones and leaves some out. There are a few hundred thousand clones in the sample; roughly 90% occur only once, and less than 3.5% lies in the top ten. Input material: peripheral blood. The receptors shown here come from a woman between 25 and 40 years old with COVID-19, enrolled during active disease.

The rearrangement links TRBV7-9 to TRBJ2-7, with D possibly TRBD2 on 6 matching bases. V was clipped by 5 bases and J by 0 bases, with 14 bases between them. Germline CDR1 and CDR2: SEHNR and FQNEAQ (reference sequence). The CDR3 loop spans 15 amino acids. CDR3 loop: CASSPNGGASYEQYV. DNA of the CDR3: TGTGCCAGCAGCCCCAACGGCGGGGCCTCCTACGAGCAGTACGTC.

The chain employs TRBV29-1 and TRBJ1-4; 10 bases align to TRBD1. The germline CDR1 and CDR2 sequences are SQVTM and ANQGSEA. Trimming at V came to 6 bases and at J to 7 bases, leaving 5 bases not matched to a gene. The CDR3 is 13 amino acids. The CDR3 region is CSVRQGASEKLFF. DNA of the CDR3: TGCAGCGTAAGACAGGGGGCGTCTGAAAAACTGTTTTTT.

In nucleotides, the CDR3 is TGTGCCAGCAGCTACGGGACAGGGAATATGAATGAGCAGTTCTTC. Protein: CASSYGTGNMNEQFF. The V gene is TRBV7-9, the J gene TRBJ2-1; 9 bases align to TRBD1. The junction had 8 bases not matched to a gene; V was cut back by 4 bases and J by 7 bases. The CDR3 runs to 15 residues. Per the germline V gene, CDR1 is SEHNR and CDR2 is FQNEAQ (reference sequence).

CDR3 sequence (DNA): TGTGCCAGCAGCTTCTCCTCGAATACGGGAGGGCGTAGCGGGGAGCTGTTTTTT. Its protein product is CASSFSSNTGGRSGELFF. The chain couples TRBV7-9 to TRBJ2-2, with TRBD2 identical over 8 bases. J was trimmed by 7 bases and V by 3 bases; bases with no gene match: 16. The germline V gene encodes CDR1 SEHNR and CDR2 FQNEAQ (reference sequence). CDR3 length: 18 residues.

The CDR3 is CASSQVVGRGNSPLHF. The DNA for the CDR3 is TGTGCCAGCAGCCAAGTCGTAGGGCGGGGTAATTCACCCCTCCACTTT. This sequence joins TRBV4-2 and TRBJ1-6; D is unresolved. There are 16 residues in the CDR3. Trimming left V 1 base short and J 6 bases short, with 13 bases between. Germline V CDR1 and CDR2: LGHNA, YNFKEQ.

This clone was detected once. CDR3 loop: CASSTNPGTGHDEQYF. CDR3 DNA: TGTGCCAGCAGCACAAATCCCGGGACAGGGCACGACGAGCAGTACTTC. The J gene is TRBJ2-7, the V gene TRBV7-6; TRBD1 matches 9 bases. The CDR3 is 16 residues long. V lost 5 bases and J lost 5; bases outside the gene matches: 13. The V gene's germline CDR1 is SGHVS and CDR2 FNYEAQ. The variable domain in full, with the rest retrieved from reference TRBV7-6 and TRBJ2-7, is GAGVSQSPRYKVTKRGQDVALRCDPISGHVSLYWYRQALGQGPEFLTYFNYEAQQDKSGLPNDRFSAERPEGSISTLTIQRTEQRDSAMYRCASSTNPGTGHDEQYFGPGTRLTVT.

The chain couples TRBV6-5 to TRBJ2-3; TRBD2 might be the D (7 bases). There are 14 residues in the CDR3. V was trimmed by 6 bases and J by 5 bases, leaving 15 bases between them. CDR1 and CDR2 (germline): MNHEY, SVGAGI. CDR3 amino acids: CASSRGAYGDTQYF. CDR3 bases: TGTGCCAGCAGCCGGGGGGCTTATGGAGATACGCAGTATTTT.

Only a few counts were recorded for this clone. The chain has TRBV2 and TRBJ1-1; D gene uncertain. Trimming cost V 3 bases and J 1 base, with 6 bases left between them. From germline, CDR1 is SNHLY and CDR2 FYNNEI. This CDR3 contains 13 residues. The CDR3 DNA reads as TGTGCCAGCAGTGAGTCCAAGAACACTGAAGCTTTCTTT. Protein sequence: CASSESKNTEAFF.

This chain connects TRBV4-3 to TRBJ2-1; 8 nucleotides line up with TRBD2. This CDR3 contains 16 residues. Germline V CDR1 and CDR2: LGHNA, YSLEER. Trimming cost V 3 bases and J 5 bases; bases outside gene matches: 9. CDR3 in DNA: TGCGCCAGCAGCCAGACCACTAGCGGAATAAACAATGAGCAGTTCTTC. Its protein is CASSQTTSGINNEQFF.

Of note for this clone: Other DNA sequences in this sample translate to the same CDR3. This chain joins TRBV2 and TRBJ2-3; 12 bases are shared with TRBD2. The CDR3 totals 15 residues. Germline V CDR1 and CDR2: SNHLY, FYNNEI. Trimming removed 6 bases from V and 5 bases from J; junction bases left unmatched: 6. The CDR3 loop is CASSEGLAGGDTQYF. In nucleotides, the CDR3 is TGTGCCAGCAGCGAGGGACTAGCGGGTGGAGATACGCAGTATTTT.

The chain recombines TRBV5-6 with TRBJ2-3; 11 nucleotides align to TRBD2. CDR1 is SGHDT and CDR2 is YYEEEE in the germline V gene. The CDR3 loop spans 16 amino acids. Trimming took 1 base from V and 5 from J; bases not matched to a gene: 6. CDR3 sequence reads: CASSLTSGRGKDTQYF. The DNA of the CDR3 is TGTGCCAGCAGCTTGACTAGCGGGAGAGGAAAAGATACGCAGTATTTT.

This rearrangement joins TRBV6-1 to TRBJ2-1, with D unclear. Trimming stripped 2 bases from V and 8 bases from J, with 10 bases between. The CDR3 extends over 13 amino acids. Germline V gene data show CDR1 as MNHNS and CDR2 as SASEGT. Written as DNA, the CDR3 is TGTGCCAGCAGTGAATTTAGCACCCATGAGCAGTTCTTC. Protein sequence: CASSEFSTHEQFF.

The chain carries TRBV15 and TRBJ2-1, with TRBD1 matching 8 bases. This CDR3 is built from 15 residues. With 3 bases clipped from V and 3 bases from J, the junction kept 4 bases outside the gene matches. Germline V gene data show CDR1 as LNHNV and CDR2 as YYDKDF (reference sequence). The CDR3 region has the DNA TGTGCCACCAGCAGCCCGGACAGGGTCTACAATGAGCAGTTCTTC. Translated, it gives CATSSPDRVYNEQFF.

The chain is built from TRBV30 and TRBJ1-2, with a tentative D call TRBD1 (5 bases). V lost 1 base and J 4 bases, leaving 22 bases between the germline ends. This CDR3 has 17 amino acids. The germline V gene encodes CDR1 GTSNPN and CDR2 SVGIG (reference sequence). CDR3 nucleotides: TGTGCCTGGAGTGGGGGCGAAGGCTCGGATCAGGCCTATGGCTACACCTTC. It codes for CAWSGGEGSDQAYGYTF.

This chain joins TRBV5-1 and TRBJ2-5; TRBD2 matches at 8 bases. From germline, CDR1 is SGHRS and CDR2 YFSETQ. CDR3 length equals 16 residues. V trimming: 1 base; J trimming: 4 bases; junction bases outside the gene matches: 9. The CDR3, as DNA: TGCGCCAGCAGCTTGAGGACGGGGGGGCGCGGAGAGACCCAGTACTTC. This gives the protein CASSLRTGGRGETQYF.

This chain links TRBV4-1 with TRBJ2-7; D perhaps matches TRBD1 (6 bases). The CDR3 has 15 amino acids. Trimming took off 4 bases at V and 6 bases at J, with 19 bases between the two ends. Germline V gene sequence: CDR1 MGHRA, CDR2 YSYEKL. CDR3 protein: CASSPLGRGVIEQYF. The DNA of the CDR3 is TGCGCCAGCAGCCCCTTAGGCAGGGGAGTTATCGAGCAGTACTTC.

This clone has just one count. The V gene is TRBV27, the J gene TRBJ2-1, with D perhaps matching TRBD1 (6 bases). This CDR3 region has 14 residues. Germline loops: CDR1 MNHEY, CDR2 SMNVEV (reference sequence). Trimming shortened V by 3 bases and J by 7 bases, and 13 bases separated the two germline ends. Here the CDR3 reads CASSFLGGGNEQFF. The CDR3 DNA is TGTGCCAGCAGTTTCCTAGGGGGTGGGAATGAGCAGTTCTTC.

The chain employs TRBV19 and TRBJ1-1, with D uncertain. Germline assignment: CDR1 LNHDA and CDR2 SQIVND (reference sequence). The CDR3 has 13 residues. Trimming pared 6 bases from V and 0 bases from J, leaving 8 bases between. CDR3 sequence (DNA): TGTGCCAGTAGACGGAGTTTGAACACTGAAGCTTTCTTT. Its protein product is CASRRSLNTEAFF.

The V gene is TRBV6-2 or TRBV6-3, the J gene TRBJ1-6; the D is unclear. Trimming took off 6 bases at V and 10 bases at J, with 16 bases between the two ends. In germline, CDR1 is MNHEY, CDR2 SVGEGT. The CDR3 totals 14 residues. CDR3 in amino acids: CASSMGSLSSPLHF. In DNA, the CDR3 is TGTGCCAGCAGCATGGGGAGTCTATCCTCACCCCTCCACTTT.

The chain carries TRBV11-2 and TRBJ1-6; D not resolved. CDR3 length: 14 amino acids. Germline CDR1 is SGHAT and CDR2 is FQNNGV. Trimming took 5 bases from V and 6 from J, leaving 11 bases between them. The CDR3 sequence is CASSPHQRNSPLHF. In DNA form, the CDR3 reads TGTGCCAGCAGCCCACACCAGCGTAATTCACCCCTCCACTTT.

V is TRBV7-8 and J is TRBJ1-5, with D perhaps matching TRBD1 (6 bases). The V end was cut by 5 bases, the J end by 7 bases, with 15 bases between. The CDR3 totals 14 residues. Germline V gene data show CDR1 as SGHVS and CDR2 as FQNEAQ. The CDR3 loop is CASSPAGGGQPQHF. The DNA of the CDR3 is TGTGCCAGCAGCCCCGCGGGGGGCGGGCAGCCCCAGCATTTT.

This rearrangement joins TRBV5-1 to TRBJ2-1, with TRBD1 matching 8 bases. V shed 2 bases, J shed 7 bases, and the junction held 11 bases outside the gene matches. CDR1 is SGHRS, CDR2 YFSETQ, per germline. The CDR3 sequence is 16 residues long. In DNA, the CDR3 is TGCGCCAGCAGCTTAGCCGGCCAGGGGGCGGCAAATGAGCAGTTCTTC. It encodes CASSLAGQGAANEQFF.

The chain employs TRBV3-1 (or the pseudogene TRBV3-2) and TRBJ1-2; D possibly corresponds to TRBD1 (6 bases). Per the germline V gene, CDR1 is LGHDT and CDR2 is YNNKEL (reference sequence). Trimming took 5 bases from V and 3 from J, leaving 13 bases between them. The CDR3 sequence is 14 residues long. CDR3 loop: CASSCLKGDYGYTF. The CDR3 DNA sequence: TGTGCCAGCAGCTGTCTGAAGGGGGACTATGGCTACACCTTC.

This clone showed up just once. The rearrangement links TRBV27 to TRBJ2-1; 9 bases are shared with TRBD1. CDR3 length: 13 amino acids. Germline V CDR1 and CDR2: MNHEY, SMNVEV (reference sequence). The junction had 7 bases not matched to a gene; V was cut back by 4 bases and J by 12 bases. The CDR3 bases are TGTGCCAGCAGTTCTATTACAGGGGGCGCGCAGTTCTTC. Residues: CASSSITGGAQFF.

V and J are TRBV30 and TRBJ1-3; 9 positions match TRBD1. Germline V gene sequence: CDR1 GTSNPN, CDR2 SVGIG (reference sequence). V lost 0 bases and J lost 0; bases outside the gene matches: 3. The CDR3 contains 16 residues. DNA for the CDR3: TGTGCCTGGAGTGTTTGGGACAGGGCCTCTGGAAACACCATATATTTT. It specifies CAWSVWDRASGNTIYF. Variable domain in full (rest from reference TRBV30 and TRBJ1-3): SQTIHQWPATLVQPVGSPLSLECTVEGTSNPNLYWYRQAAGRGLQLLFYSVGIGQISSEVPQNLSASRPQDRQFILSSKKLLLSDSGFYLCAWSVWDRASGNTIYFGEGSWLTVV.